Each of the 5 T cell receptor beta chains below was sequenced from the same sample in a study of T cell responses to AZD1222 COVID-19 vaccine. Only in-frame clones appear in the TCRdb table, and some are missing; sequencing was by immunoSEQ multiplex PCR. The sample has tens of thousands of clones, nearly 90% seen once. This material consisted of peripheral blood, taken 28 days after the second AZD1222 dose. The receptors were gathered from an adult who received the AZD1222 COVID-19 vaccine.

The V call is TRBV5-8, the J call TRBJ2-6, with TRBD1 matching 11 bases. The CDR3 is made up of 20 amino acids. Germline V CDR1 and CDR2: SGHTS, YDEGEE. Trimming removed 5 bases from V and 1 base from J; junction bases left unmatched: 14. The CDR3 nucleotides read TGTGCCAGCAGTGACCGGGACAGGGGGTTTATTGGTTCTGGGGCCAACGTCCTGACTTTC. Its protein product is CASSDRDRGFIGSGANVLTF.

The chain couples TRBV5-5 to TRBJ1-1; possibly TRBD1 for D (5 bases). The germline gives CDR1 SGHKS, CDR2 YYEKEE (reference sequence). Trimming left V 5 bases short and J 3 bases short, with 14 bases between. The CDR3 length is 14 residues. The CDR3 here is CASRPVGTYTEAFF. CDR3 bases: TGTGCCAGCAGGCCGGTTGGGACCTACACTGAAGCTTTCTTT.

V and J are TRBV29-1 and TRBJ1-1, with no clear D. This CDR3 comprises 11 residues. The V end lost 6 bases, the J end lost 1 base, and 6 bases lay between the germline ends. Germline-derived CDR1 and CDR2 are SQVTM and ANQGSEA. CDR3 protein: CSVDENTEAFF. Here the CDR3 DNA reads TGCAGCGTCGACGAGAACACTGAAGCTTTCTTT.

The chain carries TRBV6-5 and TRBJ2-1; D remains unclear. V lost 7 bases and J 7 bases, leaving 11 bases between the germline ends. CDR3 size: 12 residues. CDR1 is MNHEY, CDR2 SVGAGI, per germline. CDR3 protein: CASTTELNEQFF. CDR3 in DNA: TGTGCCAGCACCACCGAGCTTAATGAGCAGTTCTTC.

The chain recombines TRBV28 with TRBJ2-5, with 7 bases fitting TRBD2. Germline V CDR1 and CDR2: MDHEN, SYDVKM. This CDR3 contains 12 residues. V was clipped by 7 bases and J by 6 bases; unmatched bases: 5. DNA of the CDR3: TGTGCCAGCACGGCGGGAGAGAAGACCCAGTACTTC. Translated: CASTAGEKTQYF.